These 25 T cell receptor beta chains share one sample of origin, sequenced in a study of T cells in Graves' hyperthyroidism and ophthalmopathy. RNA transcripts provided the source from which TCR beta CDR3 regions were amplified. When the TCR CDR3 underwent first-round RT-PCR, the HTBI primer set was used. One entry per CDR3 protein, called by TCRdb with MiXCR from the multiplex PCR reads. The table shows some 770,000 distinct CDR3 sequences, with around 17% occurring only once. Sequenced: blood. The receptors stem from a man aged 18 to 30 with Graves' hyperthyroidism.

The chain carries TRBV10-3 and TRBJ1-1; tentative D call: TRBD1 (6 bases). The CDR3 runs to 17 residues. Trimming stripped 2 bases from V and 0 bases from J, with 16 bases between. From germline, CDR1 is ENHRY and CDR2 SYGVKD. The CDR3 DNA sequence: TGTGCCATCAGTGAGCCACCGATCAGGGGAATGAACACTGAAGCTTTCTTT. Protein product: CAISEPPIRGMNTEAFF.

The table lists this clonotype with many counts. The CDR3 spells CASSFRSQETQYF. CDR3 bases: TGTGCCAGCAGTTTCCGAAGCCAAGAGACCCAGTACTTC. V usage is TRBV12-3 or TRBV12-4 and J usage is TRBJ2-5; D is unclear. CDR3 length: 13 amino acids. Trimming took 3 bases from V and 1 from J, leaving 6 bases between them.

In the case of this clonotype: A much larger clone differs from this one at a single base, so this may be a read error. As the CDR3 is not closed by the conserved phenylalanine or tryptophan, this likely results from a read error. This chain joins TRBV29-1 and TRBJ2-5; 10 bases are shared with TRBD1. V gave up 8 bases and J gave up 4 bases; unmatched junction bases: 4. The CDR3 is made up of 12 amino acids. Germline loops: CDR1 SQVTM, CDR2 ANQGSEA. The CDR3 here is CSHRTGGETQYL. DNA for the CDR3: TGCAGCCATCGGACAGGGGGAGAGACCCAGTACCTC.

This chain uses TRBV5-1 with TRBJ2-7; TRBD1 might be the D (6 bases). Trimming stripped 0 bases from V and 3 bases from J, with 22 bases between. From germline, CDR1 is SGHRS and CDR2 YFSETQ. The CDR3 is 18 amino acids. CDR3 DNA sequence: TGCGCCAGCAGCTTGGACCCAAGAGGGACAATTTCGGGCTACGAGCAGTACTTC. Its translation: CASSLDPRGTISGYEQYF.

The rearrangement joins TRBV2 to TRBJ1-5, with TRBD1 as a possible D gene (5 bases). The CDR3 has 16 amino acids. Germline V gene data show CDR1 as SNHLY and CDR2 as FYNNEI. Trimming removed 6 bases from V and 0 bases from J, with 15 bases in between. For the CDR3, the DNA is TGTGCCAGCAGGGGGGTTTTGGGGTTTAGCAATCAGCCCCAGCATTTT. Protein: CASRGVLGFSNQPQHF.

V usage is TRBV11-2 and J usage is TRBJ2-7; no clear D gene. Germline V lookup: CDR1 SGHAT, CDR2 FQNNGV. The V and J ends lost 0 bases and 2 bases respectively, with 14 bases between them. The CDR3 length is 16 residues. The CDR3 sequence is CASSLEARTDAYEQYF. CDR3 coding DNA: TGTGCCAGCAGCTTAGAGGCCCGGACCGACGCCTACGAGCAGTACTTC.

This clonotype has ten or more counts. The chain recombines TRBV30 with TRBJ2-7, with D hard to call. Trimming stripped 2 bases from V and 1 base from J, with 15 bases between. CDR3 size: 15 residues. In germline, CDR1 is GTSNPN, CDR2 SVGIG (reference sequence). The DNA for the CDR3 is TGTGCCTGGAGTTTCACCCAGGCCAGTTCCTACGAGCAGTACTTC. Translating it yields CAWSFTQASSYEQYF.

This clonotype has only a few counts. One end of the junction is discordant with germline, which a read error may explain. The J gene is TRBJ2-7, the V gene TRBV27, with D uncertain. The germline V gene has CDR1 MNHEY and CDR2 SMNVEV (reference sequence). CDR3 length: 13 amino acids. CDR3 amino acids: CTSSLRSDYEQYF. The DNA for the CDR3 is TGTACCAGCAGTTTAAGATCGGATTACGAGCAGTACTTC.

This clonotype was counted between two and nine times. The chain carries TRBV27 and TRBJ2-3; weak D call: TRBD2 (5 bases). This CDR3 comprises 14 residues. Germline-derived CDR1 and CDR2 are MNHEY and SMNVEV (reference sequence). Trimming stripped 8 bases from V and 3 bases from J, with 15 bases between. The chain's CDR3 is CASSKTLVTDTQYF. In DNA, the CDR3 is TGTGCCAGCTCTAAGACACTAGTAACAGATACGCAGTATTTT.

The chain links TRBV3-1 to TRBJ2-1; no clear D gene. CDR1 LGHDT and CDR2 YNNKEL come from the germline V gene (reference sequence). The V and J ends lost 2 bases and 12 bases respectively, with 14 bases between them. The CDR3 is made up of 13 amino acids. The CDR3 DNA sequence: TGTGCCAGCAGCCAAACCCTGATCACGGTGCAGTTCTTC. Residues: CASSQTLITVQFF.

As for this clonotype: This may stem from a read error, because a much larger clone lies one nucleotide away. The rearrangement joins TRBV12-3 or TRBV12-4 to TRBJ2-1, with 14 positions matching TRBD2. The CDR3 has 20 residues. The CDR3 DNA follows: TGTGCCAGCAGTCCAGGACTAGCGGGAGGTTTCTCCAGCTCCTACAATGAGCAGTCCTTC. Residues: CASSPGLAGGFSSSYNEQSF.

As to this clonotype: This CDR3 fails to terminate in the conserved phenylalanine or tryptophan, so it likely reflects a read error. The CDR3 sequence: CASSVIRSGEQYL. The CDR3 coding sequence is TGTGCCAGCAGTGTAATACGGAGTGGCGAGCAGTACCTC. The V and J genes are TRBV2 and TRBJ2-7; no clear D. V was pared by 4 bases and J by 6 bases, with 13 bases between. In germline, CDR1 is SNHLY, CDR2 FYNNEI. The CDR3 length is 13 residues.

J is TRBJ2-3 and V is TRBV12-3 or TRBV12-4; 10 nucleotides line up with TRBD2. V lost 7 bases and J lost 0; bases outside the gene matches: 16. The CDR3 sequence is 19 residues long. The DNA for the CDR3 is TGTGCCAGCACCTTTTCCCCTAGCGGGAGTCTGTACAGCACAGATACGCAGTATTTT. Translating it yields CASTFSPSGSLYSTDTQYF.

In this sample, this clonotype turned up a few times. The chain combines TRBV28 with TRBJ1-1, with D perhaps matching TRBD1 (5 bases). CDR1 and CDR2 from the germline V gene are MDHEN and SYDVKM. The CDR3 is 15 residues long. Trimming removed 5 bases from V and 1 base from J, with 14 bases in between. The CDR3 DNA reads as TGTGCCAGCAGTCCCGGGGACTATTCGAACACTGAAGCTTTCTTT. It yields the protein CASSPGDYSNTEAFF.

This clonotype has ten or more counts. DNA for the CDR3: TGCAGTGCTAGTAGTGTCGCAGGAAACACCATATATTTT. Translation gives CSASSVAGNTIYF. V gene TRBV20-1 combines with J gene TRBJ1-3; D not resolved. Germline V gene data show CDR1 as DFQATT and CDR2 as SNEGSKA (reference sequence). Trimming shortened V by 3 bases and J by 4 bases, and 10 bases separated the two germline ends. This CDR3 is 13 amino acids long.

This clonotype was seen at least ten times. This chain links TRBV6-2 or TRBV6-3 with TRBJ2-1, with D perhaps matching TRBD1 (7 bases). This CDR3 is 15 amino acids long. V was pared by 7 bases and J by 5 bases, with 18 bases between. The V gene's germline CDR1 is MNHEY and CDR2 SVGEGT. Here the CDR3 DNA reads TGTGCCAGCACCCCCCGCGGGACAGCGGACAATGAGCAGTTCTTC. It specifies CASTPRGTADNEQFF.

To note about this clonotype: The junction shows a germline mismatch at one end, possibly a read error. CDR3 sequence reads: CASSLQGAYEQCF. The DNA of the CDR3 is TGTGCCAGCAGCTTACAGGGGGCTTACGAGCAGTGCTTC. V gene TRBV11-3 combines with J gene TRBJ2-7; 8 bases match TRBD1. Per germline, CDR1 SGHNT and CDR2 YENEEA. The CDR3 has 13 residues.

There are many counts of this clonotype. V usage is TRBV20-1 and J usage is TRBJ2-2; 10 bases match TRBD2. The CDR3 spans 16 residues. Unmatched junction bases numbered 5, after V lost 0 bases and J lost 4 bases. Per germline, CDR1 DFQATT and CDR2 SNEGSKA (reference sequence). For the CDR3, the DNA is TGCAGTGCTAGAGACCTAGCGGGAGCGACCACCGGGGAGCTGTTTTTT. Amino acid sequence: CSARDLAGATTGELFF.

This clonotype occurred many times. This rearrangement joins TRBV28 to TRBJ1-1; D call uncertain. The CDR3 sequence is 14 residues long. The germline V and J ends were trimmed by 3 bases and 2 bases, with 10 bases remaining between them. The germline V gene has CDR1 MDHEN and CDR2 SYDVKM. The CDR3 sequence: CASSLAQANTEAFF. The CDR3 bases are TGTGCCAGCAGTTTGGCACAAGCTAACACTGAAGCTTTCTTT.

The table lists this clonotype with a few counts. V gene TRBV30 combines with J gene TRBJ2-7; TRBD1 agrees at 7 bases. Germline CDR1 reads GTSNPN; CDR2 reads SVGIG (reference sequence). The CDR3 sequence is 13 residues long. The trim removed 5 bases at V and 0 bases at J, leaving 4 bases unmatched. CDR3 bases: TGTGCCTGGGTCCGGGACAGCTCCTACGAGCAGTACTTC. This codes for CAWVRDSSYEQYF.

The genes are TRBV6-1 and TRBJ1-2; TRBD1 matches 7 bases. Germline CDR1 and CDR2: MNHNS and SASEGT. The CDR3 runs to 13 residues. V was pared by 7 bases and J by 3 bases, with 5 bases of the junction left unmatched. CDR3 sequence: CASTTGTDYGYTF. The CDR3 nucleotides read TGTGCCAGCACCACCGGGACAGACTATGGCTACACCTTC.

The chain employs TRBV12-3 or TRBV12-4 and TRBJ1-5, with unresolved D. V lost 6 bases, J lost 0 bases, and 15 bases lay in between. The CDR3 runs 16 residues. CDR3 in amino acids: CASSLGLGNSNQPQHF. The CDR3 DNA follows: TGTGCCAGCAGCCTCGGACTGGGGAATAGCAATCAGCCCCAGCATTTT.

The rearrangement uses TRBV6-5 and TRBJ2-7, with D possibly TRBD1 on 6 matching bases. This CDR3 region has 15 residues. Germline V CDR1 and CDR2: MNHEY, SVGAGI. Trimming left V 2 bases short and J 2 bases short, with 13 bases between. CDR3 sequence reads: CASSYATGIPYEQYF. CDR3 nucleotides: TGTGCCAGCAGTTACGCCACAGGGATCCCCTACGAGCAGTACTTC.

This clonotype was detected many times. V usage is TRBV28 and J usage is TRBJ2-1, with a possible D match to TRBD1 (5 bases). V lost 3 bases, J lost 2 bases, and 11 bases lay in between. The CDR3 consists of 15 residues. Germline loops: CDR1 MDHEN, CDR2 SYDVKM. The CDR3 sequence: CASSFRQGPYNEQFF. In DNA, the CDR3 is TGTGCCAGCAGTTTTCGCCAGGGTCCCTACAATGAGCAGTTCTTC.

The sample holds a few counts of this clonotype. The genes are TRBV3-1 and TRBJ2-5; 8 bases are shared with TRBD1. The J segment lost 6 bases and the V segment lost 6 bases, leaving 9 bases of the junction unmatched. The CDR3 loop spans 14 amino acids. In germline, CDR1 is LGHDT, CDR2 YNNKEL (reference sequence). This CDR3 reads CASSQPGGGKTQYF. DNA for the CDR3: TGTGCCAGCAGTCAGCCAGGGGGCGGGAAGACCCAGTACTTC.